This T cell receptor (beta chain) derives from a study of T cell responses to AZD1222 COVID-19 vaccine. Study-wide results and limits: At baseline, just 6 or 7 AZD1222 recipients tested seropositive. Repertoires were collected only later (after the peak T cell response had occurred). Nearly half of unique spike-specific TCRs reportedly avoided B.1.351 and B.1.1.7 mutated regions.

This clone has just one count. Its antigen is unknown. There are 15 residues in the CDR3. Between the trimmed V and J ends, which lost 4 bases and 5 bases, there was a span of 17 bases. Germline V lookup: CDR1 LGHDT, CDR2 YNNKEL (reference sequence). Some clones are missing from TCRdb's copy, which holds only in-frame ones; the method was immunoSEQ multiplex PCR. The repertoire includes about 110,000 clones, approximately 89% of them detected once, and approximately 5.4% sits in the top ten. This sequence was found in an adult in good health. V is TRBV3-1 (or the pseudogene TRBV3-2) and J is TRBJ1-1; D is unresolved. Sequenced material: peripheral blood, taken on day 0 of AZD1222 vaccination. CDR3: CASSPLVGLWTEAFF. In DNA form, the CDR3 reads TGTGCCAGCAGCCCCCTCGTAGGACTGTGGACTGAAGCTTTCTTT.